A selection of T cell receptor beta chains follows, all from one sample in a study of blood T cell repertoires in COVID-19. Assay: immunoSEQ multiplex PCR; the TCRdb copy retains only in-frame clones and omits some. The sample consists of some 290,000 clones, approximately 87% of them appearing once. The sample comprised peripheral blood. These receptors all come from a woman aged 30 to 39 with COVID-19, enrolled during active disease. The CDR3 runs from the conserved cysteine through the conserved F or W. Each record gives: V gene, D gene, CDR3 length, clone size, J gene, CDR3 protein, CDR3 DNA. A D gene is named only where the DNA matches it firmly. Clone size is given for some rows only: seen once, a few or many times, or a class if the clone is expanded.

TRBV7-9	-	17	-	TRBJ1-1	CASSFFGRARMNTEAFF	TGTGCCAGCAGCTTCTTCGGGCGGGCCAGAATGAACACTGAAGCTTTCTTT
TRBV7-8	TRBD2	14	-	TRBJ2-1	CASSLPQAGAEQFF	TGTGCCAGCAGCTTACCCCAAGCGGGGGCTGAGCAGTTCTTC
TRBV11-3	TRBD1	13	-	TRBJ2-1	CASSWDRDNEQFF	TGTGCCAGCAGCTGGGACAGGGACAATGAGCAGTTCTTC
TRBV25-1	TRBD2	17	-	TRBJ2-3	CASSELSLAGPRGTQYF	TGTGCCAGCAGTGAATTAAGTCTAGCGGGTCCACGGGGTACGCAGTATTTT
TRBV9	-	16	-	TRBJ1-3	CASSVDPRRTGNTIYF	TGTGCCAGCAGCGTAGATCCCCGCAGGACTGGAAACACCATATATTTT
TRBV7-2	TRBD2	17	-	TRBJ2-5	CASSLAGGRVRQETQYF	TGTGCCAGCAGCTTAGCTGGTGGGAGGGTCCGACAAGAGACCCAGTACTTC
TRBV11-3	TRBD2	16	-	TRBJ2-1	CASSLGTSGRGNEQFF	TGTGCCAGCAGCTTAGGGACTAGCGGGAGGGGGAATGAGCAGTTCTTC
TRBV2	TRBD2	16	-	TRBJ2-5	CASGRRGAGGVETQYF	TGTGCCAGCGGCCGGAGAGGAGCGGGAGGCGTGGAGACCCAGTACTTC
TRBV12-3/TRBV12-4	TRBD1	13	-	TRBJ1-2	CASRQGASYGYTF	TGTGCCAGCAGACAGGGGGCTAGCTATGGCTACACCTTC
TRBV30	-	15	-	TRBJ2-3	CAWSVWGGSTDTQYF	TGTGCCTGGAGTGTATGGGGCGGTAGCACAGATACGCAGTATTTT
TRBV18	TRBD1	14	-	TRBJ1-1	CASSPVQGETEAFF	TGTGCCAGCTCACCGGTGCAGGGGGAGACTGAAGCTTTCTTT
TRBV2	-	15	-	TRBJ1-3	CASSDAWASGNTIYF	TGTGCCAGCAGCGATGCCTGGGCCTCTGGAAACACCATATATTTT
TRBV5-1	TRBD1	14	-	TRBJ1-4	CASSTQGRGEKLFF	TGCGCCAGCAGCACACAGGGGCGGGGTGAAAAACTGTTTTTT
TRBV28	-	13	-	TRBJ1-3	CASSSGIRNTIYF	TGTGCCAGCAGTTCCGGGATTCGAAACACCATATATTTT
TRBV5-1	-	15	-	TRBJ1-3	CASSLDGWRGNTIYF	TGCGCCAGCAGCTTGGACGGGTGGAGAGGAAACACCATATATTTT
TRBV5-1	TRBD2	20	once	TRBJ2-1	CASSLWGQREVLHPGDEQFF	TGCGCCAGCAGCTTGTGGGGGCAGCGGGAGGTCTTGCACCCAGGGGATGAGCAGTTCTTC
TRBV7-3	TRBD1	13	-	TRBJ2-5	CASSQDRGETQYF	TGTGCCAGCAGCCAGGACAGGGGAGAGACCCAGTACTTC
TRBV30	TRBD1	13	-	TRBJ1-6	CAWSTGDPSPLHF	TGTGCCTGGAGTACAGGGGACCCTTCACCCCTCCACTTT
TRBV23-1	-	21	-	TRBJ2-7	CASSQSLRFGRPKENSYEQYF	TGCGCCAGCAGTCAATCACTAAGATTCGGCCGCCCAAAAGAAAACTCCTACGAGCAGTACTTC
TRBV20-1	TRBD1	15	-	TRBJ1-2	CSASRTGDANYGYTF	TGCAGTGCTAGTAGGACAGGGGATGCTAACTATGGCTACACCTTC
TRBV6-1	-	15	-	TRBJ2-1	CASSDSAGSYNEQFF	TGTGCCAGCAGTGATTCTGCGGGGAGTTACAATGAGCAGTTCTTC
TRBV25-1	TRBD1	15	-	TRBJ2-7	CASSDGQGAIYEQYF	TGTGCCAGCAGTGACGGACAGGGGGCTATTTACGAGCAGTACTTC
TRBV5-3	TRBD1	16	-	TRBJ1-1	CARSLVMCTGGTEAFF	TGTGCCAGAAGCTTGGTCATGTGTACAGGGGGCACTGAAGCTTTCTTT
TRBV19	-	13	few	TRBJ2-5	CASSIGRGETQYF	TGTGCCAGTAGTATTGGGAGAGGAGAGACCCAGTACTTC
TRBV18	TRBD2	16	-	TRBJ2-1	CASSPPRTAGGNEQFF	TGTGCCAGCTCACCACCGCGGACAGCGGGGGGCAATGAGCAGTTCTTC
TRBV5-1	TRBD2	18	-	TRBJ2-6	CASSLGAGGLSGANVLTF	TGCGCCAGCAGCTTGGGGGCGGGAGGGCTCTCTGGGGCCAACGTCCTGACTTTC
TRBV19	-	13	-	TRBJ2-1	CASSIGASDEQFF	TGTGCCAGTAGTATAGGAGCCAGCGATGAGCAGTTCTTC
TRBV11-2	TRBD2	14	-	TRBJ2-7	CASSLNSGNSEQYF	TGTGCCAGCAGCTTAAATAGCGGGAACTCGGAGCAGTACTTC
TRBV11-2	-	17	-	TRBJ2-2	CASSFNLGLANTGELFF	TGTGCCAGCAGCTTTAATTTGGGACTTGCAAACACCGGGGAGCTGTTTTTT
TRBV2	-	16	-	TRBJ1-3	CASSDFRAGTGNTIYF	TGTGCCAGCAGTGACTTCCGGGCCGGGACTGGAAACACCATATATTTT
TRBV6-5	TRBD1	14	-	TRBJ1-2	CASRAIQGAHGYTF	TGTGCCAGCAGGGCCATACAGGGGGCACATGGCTACACCTTC
TRBV11-3	TRBD1	15	-	TRBJ2-7	CASSLGGGQNYEQYF	TGTGCCAGCAGCTTAGGAGGGGGACAGAATTACGAGCAGTACTTC
TRBV2	TRBD1	16	-	TRBJ2-7	CASSESLHRGSYEQYF	TGTGCCAGCAGTGAATCCCTCCACAGGGGATCCTACGAGCAGTACTTC
TRBV28	-	16	few	TRBJ1-1	CASSLGYGSGNTEAFF	TGTGCCAGCAGTTTAGGTTACGGTTCGGGGAACACTGAAGCTTTCTTT
TRBV5-1	TRBD1	15	-	TRBJ2-7	CASSLSGTGSYEQYF	TGCGCCAGCAGCTTGTCCGGGACAGGGTCCTACGAGCAGTACTTC
TRBV6-5	TRBD1	14	-	TRBJ1-1	CASRLDRESTEAFF	TGTGCCAGCAGACTAGACAGGGAGAGCACTGAAGCTTTCTTT
TRBV6-5	-	12	-	TRBJ1-5	CASSLLNQPQHF	TGTGCCAGCAGTCTACTCAATCAGCCCCAGCATTTT
TRBV2	TRBD1	14	-	TRBJ1-5	CASSPDRGDQPQHF	TGTGCCAGCAGTCCCGACAGGGGAGATCAGCCCCAGCATTTT
TRBV7-9	TRBD2	15	-	TRBJ2-3	CASSFTSGSTDTQYF	TGTGCCAGCAGCTTTACTAGCGGGAGTACAGATACGCAGTATTTT
TRBV27	-	12	-	TRBJ1-6	CASSLRNSPLHF	TGTGCCAGCAGTCTCCGTAATTCACCCCTCCACTTT
TRBV7-8	TRBD1	16	-	TRBJ2-3	CASSLIGDRFTDTQYF	TGTGCCAGCAGCTTAATAGGGGACAGATTCACAGATACGCAGTATTTT
TRBV15	TRBD2	19	-	TRBJ2-3	CATSRDKFLAGKGTDTQYF	TGTGCCACCAGCAGAGATAAGTTTCTAGCGGGAAAGGGGACAGATACGCAGTATTTT
TRBV6-4	-	15	-	TRBJ1-2	CASSDSTGALKGYTF	TGTGCCAGCAGTGACTCGACAGGCGCCCTCAAAGGCTACACCTTC
TRBV5-1	-	17	-	TRBJ1-1	CASSLERGNLMNTEAFF	TGCGCCAGCAGCTTGGAGAGGGGGAACCTCATGAACACTGAAGCTTTCTTT
TRBV6-6	TRBD1	17	-	TRBJ1-2	CASSPRTGGLANYGYTF	TGTGCCAGCAGTCCCCGGACAGGTGGCTTAGCTAACTATGGCTACACCTTC
TRBV19	TRBD1	14	-	TRBJ2-5	CASRGDRGRETQYF	TGTGCCAGTAGGGGCGACAGGGGGCGGGAGACCCAGTACTTC
TRBV12-3/TRBV12-4	TRBD1	13	once	TRBJ2-7	CASSFGTGGEQYF	TGTGCCAGCAGTTTCGGGACAGGTGGTGAGCAGTACTTC
TRBV7-9	TRBD1	14	-	TRBJ1-2	CASSRSTGDYGYTF	TGTGCCAGCAGCCGTTCGACAGGGGACTATGGCTACACCTTC
TRBV25-1	TRBD2	15	-	TRBJ2-7	CASSENLAGSYEQYF	TGTGCCAGCAGTGAAAACCTAGCGGGCTCCTACGAGCAGTACTTC
TRBV18	TRBD1	15	-	TRBJ2-1	CASSPGQGRADEQFF	TGTGCCAGCTCACCGGGACAGGGAAGGGCTGATGAGCAGTTCTTC
TRBV6-1	-	15	-	TRBJ2-7	CASSDPGTSNYEQYF	TGTGCCAGCAGTGACCCCGGGACTTCCAACTACGAGCAGTACTTC
TRBV28	-	18	once	TRBJ1-3	CASSKQAARLISGNTIYF	TGTGCCAGCAGTAAACAGGCCGCACGTCTTATCTCTGGAAACACCATATATTTT
TRBV30	TRBD1	12	-	TRBJ1-1	CAWSVGTVEAFF	TGTGCCTGGAGTGTAGGGACAGTAGAAGCTTTCTTT